This T cell receptor beta chain was obtained from a study of blood T cell repertoires in COVID-19. V was clipped by 3 bases and J by 10 bases; unmatched bases: 9. Germline V gives CDR1 LGHDT, CDR2 YNNKEL (reference sequence). The CDR3 spans 17 residues. This clone was seen a few times. Generated by immunoSEQ multiplex PCR, the TCRdb table keeps only in-frame clones and is missing some. The sample contains 150,000 to 200,000 clones, about 88% of which appear only once. The chain has TRBV3-1 (or the pseudogene TRBV3-2) and TRBJ2-1, with 16 bases matching TRBD2. The sequenced sample was PBMCs or T cells enriched from blood (not recorded which). This sequence was found in a woman aged 35 to 49 with acute COVID-19. CDR3 residues: CASSHDSGTSGRDEQFF. The CDR3 DNA sequence: TGTGCCAGCAGCCATGACTCCGGGACTAGCGGGAGGGACGAGCAGTTCTTC.